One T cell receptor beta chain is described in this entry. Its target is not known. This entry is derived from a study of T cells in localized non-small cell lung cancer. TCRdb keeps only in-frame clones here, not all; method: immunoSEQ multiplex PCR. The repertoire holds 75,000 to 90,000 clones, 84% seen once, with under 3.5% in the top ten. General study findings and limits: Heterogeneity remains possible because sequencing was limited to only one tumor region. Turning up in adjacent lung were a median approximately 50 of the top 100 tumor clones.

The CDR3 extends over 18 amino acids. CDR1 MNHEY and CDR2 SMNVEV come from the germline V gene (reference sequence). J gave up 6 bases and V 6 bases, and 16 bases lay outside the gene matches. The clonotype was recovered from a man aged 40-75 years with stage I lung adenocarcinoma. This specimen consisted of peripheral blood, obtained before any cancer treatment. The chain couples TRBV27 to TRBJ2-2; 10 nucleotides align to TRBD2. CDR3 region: CASRALAGLADRPGELFF. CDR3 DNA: TGTGCCAGCAGAGCCCTGGCAGGACTAGCGGACCGGCCCGGGGAGCTGTTTTTT.